The 6 T cell receptor beta chains listed next were all sequenced from one sample in a study of blood T cells in healthy people across ages. It was with a sample-barcoded 5' primer and a J-beta primer mix that a second PCR of roughly 7 to 12 cycles was run. TCRdb re-called the 5' RACE reads with MiXCR, one entry per CDR3 protein. The sample holds roughly 1.5 million distinct CDR3 sequences; 35% to 45% are singletons and the top ten take about 3.8%. Material: blood. These receptors all stem from a woman aged 18-29 years in good health.

The V call is TRBV6-1, the J call TRBJ1-4; D is possibly TRBD1 (6 bases). This CDR3 is built from 17 residues. The V gene's germline CDR1 is MNHNS and CDR2 SASEGT. The ends were cut back, 7 bases at V and 3 bases at J, with 21 bases in the middle. CDR3 coding DNA: TGTGCCAGCAAACTAACAGGGAATGGCCGCGCTAATGAAAAACTGTTTTTT. Translated, it gives CASKLTGNGRANEKLFF.

CDR3 sequence (DNA): TGTGCCAGCAGTGAACGGGACGCATACAATGAGCAGTTCTTC. Protein: CASSERDAYNEQFF. This chain joins TRBV6-1 and TRBJ2-1; perhaps D is TRBD1 or TRBD2 (5 bases each). CDR3 length equals 14 residues. V lost 2 bases and J lost 4, with 9 bases in between. Germline assignment: CDR1 MNHNS and CDR2 SASEGT.

In this sample, this clonotype turned up a few times. The chain is built from TRBV6-5 and TRBJ2-5; D might be TRBD1 (6 bases). V gave up 3 bases and J gave up 8 bases, with 16 bases separating them. CDR1 is MNHEY, CDR2 SVGAGI, per germline. The CDR3 runs 14 residues. CDR3 sequence (DNA): TGTGCCAGCAGTTATGACAGGAGTAAGGGAACCCAGTACTTC. It yields the protein CASSYDRSKGTQYF.

A few counts support this clonotype. The rearrangement links TRBV6-6 to TRBJ2-2; D is tentatively TRBD1 or TRBD2 (6 bases each). This CDR3 spans 13 amino acids. In germline, CDR1 is MNHNY, CDR2 SVGAGI (reference sequence). V lost 6 bases and J lost 8, with 13 bases in between. CDR3 bases: TGTGCCAGCAGGAGACAGGAGGGAGGGGAGCTGTTTTTT. It specifies CASRRQEGGELFF.

The V gene is TRBV27, the J gene TRBJ2-1; 13 bases match TRBD2. Germline CDR1 and CDR2: MNHEY and SMNVEV (reference sequence). This CDR3 is built from 15 residues. V shed 4 bases and J 7 bases; nucleotides not matched to a gene: 4. CDR3 loop: CASSSGTSGKNEQFF. The DNA of the CDR3 is TGTGCCAGCAGTTCAGGGACTAGCGGGAAGAATGAGCAGTTCTTC.

The chain uses TRBV27 and TRBJ1-2; possibly TRBD1 for D (5 bases). CDR1 is MNHEY and CDR2 is SMNVEV in the germline V gene (reference sequence). CDR3 length: 14 amino acids. The V gene lost 8 bases and the J gene lost 0 bases, with 13 bases spanning the gap. DNA of the CDR3: TGTGCCAGCTGGGGGGGAAATGCTAACTATGGCTACACCTTC. As protein: CASWGGNANYGYTF.